This note documents a single T cell receptor (beta chain) sequence. Its antigen remains unidentified. Researchers ran the PCR with 60 Vbeta and 13 Jbeta primers. TCRdb keeps only in-frame clones here, not all; method: immunoSEQ multiplex PCR. Of about 130,000 clones in the sample, roughly 84% were seen once. These data originate in a study of cytomegalovirus exposure and HLA in healthy donors. Study outcomes and limitations: It is likely that the observed cluster of highly shared sequence variants was a sequencing artifact.

This CDR3 spans 14 amino acids. The germline V and J ends were trimmed by 0 bases and 7 bases, with 13 bases remaining between them. CDR1 is SQVTM, CDR2 ANQGSEA, per germline. The sample was PBMCs. The sequence derives from a woman between 18 and 30 years old in good health and CMV-seropositive. The chain carries TRBV29-1 and TRBJ1-5, with D maybe TRBD1 (6 bases). The CDR3 sequence is CSVEEQGLRQPQHF. For the CDR3, the DNA is TGCAGCGTTGAAGAACAGGGCCTTCGCCAGCCCCAGCATTTT.